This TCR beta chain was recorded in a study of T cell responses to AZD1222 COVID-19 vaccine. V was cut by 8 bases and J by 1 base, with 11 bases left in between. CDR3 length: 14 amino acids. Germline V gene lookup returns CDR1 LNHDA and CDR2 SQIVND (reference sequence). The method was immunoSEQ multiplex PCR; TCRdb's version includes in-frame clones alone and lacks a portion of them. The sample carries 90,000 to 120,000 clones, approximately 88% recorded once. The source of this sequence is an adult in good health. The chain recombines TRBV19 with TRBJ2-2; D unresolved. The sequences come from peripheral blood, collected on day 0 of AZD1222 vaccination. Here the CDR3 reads CASVGSWNTGELFF. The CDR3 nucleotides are TGTGCCAGTGTCGGCAGCTGGAACACCGGGGAGCTGTTTTTT. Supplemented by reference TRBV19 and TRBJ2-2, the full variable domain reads DGGITQSPKYLFRKEGQNVTLSCEQNLNHDAMYWYRQDPGQGLRLIYYSQIVNDFQKGDIAEGYSVSREKKESFPLTVTSAQKNPTAFYLCASVGSWNTGELFFGEGSRLTVL.